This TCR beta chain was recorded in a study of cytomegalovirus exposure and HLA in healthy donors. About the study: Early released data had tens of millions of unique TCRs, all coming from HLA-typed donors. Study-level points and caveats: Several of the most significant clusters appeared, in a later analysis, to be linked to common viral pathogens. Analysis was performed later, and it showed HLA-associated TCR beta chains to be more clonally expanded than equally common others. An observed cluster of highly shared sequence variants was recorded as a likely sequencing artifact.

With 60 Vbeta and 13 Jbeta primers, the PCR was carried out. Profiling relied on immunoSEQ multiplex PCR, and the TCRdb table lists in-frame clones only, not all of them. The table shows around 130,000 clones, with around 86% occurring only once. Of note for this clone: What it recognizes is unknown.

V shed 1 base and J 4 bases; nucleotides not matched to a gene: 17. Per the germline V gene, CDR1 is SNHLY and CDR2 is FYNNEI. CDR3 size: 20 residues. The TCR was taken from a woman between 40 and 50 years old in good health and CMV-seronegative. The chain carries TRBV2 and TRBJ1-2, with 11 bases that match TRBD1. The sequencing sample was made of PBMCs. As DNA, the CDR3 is TGTGCCAGCAGTGAAGAGCACCCGGTGGGACAGGGGGTAGTTGGCTATGGCTACACCTTC. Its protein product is CASSEEHPVGQGVVGYGYTF.